A selection of T cell receptor beta chains follows, all from one sample in a study of regulatory T cells in long-lasting Graves disease. MiXCR was run by TCRdb on the multiplex PCR reads, yielding one entry per CDR3 protein. The table shows about 420,000 distinct CDR3 sequences, with approximately 16% occurring only once. These data also featured in a second study, about T cells in Graves' hyperthyroidism and ophthalmopathy.

Sequencing used peripheral blood mononuclear cells (PBMCs), obtained at new diagnosis, from a patient treated with antithyroid drugs. The receptors stem from a woman younger than 35 with Graves disease. CDR3s include the opening cysteine and the closing phenylalanine or tryptophan. Fields, in order: V gene, J gene, D gene, CDR3 protein. A D gene is named only where the DNA matches it firmly.

>TRBV28|TRBJ1-2|-
CASTPPQKGIYGYTF
>TRBV28|TRBJ2-5|-
CASSTPWPFQETQYF
>TRBV28|TRBJ2-1|-
CASSLVPRLNSYNEQFF
>TRBV7-3|TRBJ2-5|-
CASSSIADQETQYF
>TRBV18|TRBJ2-1|TRBD1
CASSLTGGLISYNEQFF
>TRBV6-5|TRBJ2-1|TRBD2
CASSFSPLAGADEQFF
>TRBV4-1|TRBJ2-6|-
CASSEGSGANVLTF
>TRBV5-6|TRBJ2-3|-
CASSSPAEFTDTQYF
>TRBV2|TRBJ2-1|TRBD1
CASKFQGAPTYNEQFF
>TRBV28|TRBJ1-5|-
CASSPVGGGNQPQHF
>TRBV20-1|TRBJ1-5|-
CSASWDRNQPQHF
>TRBV27|TRBJ2-7|-
CASSLSPSYEQYF
>TRBV16|TRBJ1-2|-
CASSQSGHHYTF
>TRBV5-6|TRBJ2-7|TRBD1
CASSLHRGIPSEQYF
>TRBV28|TRBJ2-4|-
CASSLTFKKALAKNIQYF
>TRBV5-4|TRBJ2-3|TRBD2
CASSLGSLAGDSDTQYF
>TRBV3-1|TRBJ2-1|TRBD2
CASSRRLLAGDNEQFF
>TRBV28|TRBJ2-3|-
CASRLNTDTQYF
>TRBV11-2|TRBJ2-1|-
CASSLDSEREQFF
>TRBV5-1|TRBJ2-2|TRBD1
CASSLDRGNTGELFF
>TRBV5-1|TRBJ1-1|TRBD1
CASSLLDRASSTEAFF
>TRBV5-4|TRBJ2-1|-
CASSAQFQGYNEQFF